This T cell receptor (beta chain) was observed in a study of blood T cells in healthy people across ages. Next came a second PCR, run for about 6 to 12 cycles, which used a sample-barcoded 5' primer along with a J-beta primer mix. Each CDR3 protein gets one entry after TCRdb re-called the 5' RACE reads with MiXCR. The sample yields about 840,000 distinct CDR3 sequences, 25% to 35% seen once. V dropped 1 base and J dropped 0 bases, with 4 bases sitting between them. This CDR3 is 13 amino acids long. Germline CDR1 is DFQATT and CDR2 is SNEGSKA (reference sequence). General study points: Researchers judged that diversity estimates from one million T cells fell short of true values. Among long-lived donors, naive CD4+ cells were more numerous and diversity higher than in aged donors.

This clonotype was recorded a few times. Its antigen remains unidentified. Separately, the same data were catalogued under a study of T cells of mothers and their children.

V and J are TRBV20-1 and TRBJ1-5; D ambiguous. The clonotype originates from a woman aged 40-49 years in good health. Sequences were obtained from blood. The chain's CDR3 is CSARGYSNQPQHF. CDR3 coding DNA: TGCAGTGCTAGAGGATATAGCAATCAGCCCCAGCATTTT.